These 27 T cell receptor beta chains came from one sample sequenced in a study of tumor and adjacent non-tumor tissue in lung cancer. No cell sorting was done before RNA was extracted from the tissue. Distant lung tissue was collected more than 3 cm away from the tumor edge. TCRbeta libraries were built with three rounds of nested PCR, modified from ARM-PCR. From the multiplex PCR reads, TCRdb called clonotypes with MiXCR, one entry per CDR3 protein. The sample holds roughly 48,000 distinct CDR3 sequences, around 64% seen once. Material for sequencing was distant non-tumor lung tissue. These receptors came from a woman in her 70s with non-small cell lung cancer.

Remarks on this clonotype: A much larger clone differs by one base, so this may be a read error. The chain combines TRBV24-1 with TRBJ1-1; unclear D gene. Germline-derived CDR1 and CDR2 are KGHDR and SFDVKD. The CDR3 sequence is 12 residues long. CDR3 in amino acids: CATCDWNTEAFF. In DNA form, the CDR3 reads TGTGCCACCTGTGATTGGAACACTGAAGCTTTCTTT.

The chain recombines TRBV4-1 with TRBJ2-1; D may be TRBD1 or TRBD2 (5 bases each). In germline, CDR1 is MGHRA, CDR2 YSYEKL. The CDR3 extends over 19 amino acids. Deletions cut 0 bases from V and 9 bases from J, with 27 bases between. CDR3 loop: CASSQDPPSSRRRTTEQFF. As DNA, the CDR3 is TGCGCCAGCAGCCAAGATCCCCCGTCTAGCCGGAGACGGACAACTGAGCAGTTCTTC.

Only one count was recorded for this clonotype. In DNA form, the CDR3 reads TGCACCGTACTAGCGGGAGCCCTTCTGACAGATACGCAGTATTTT. It yields the protein CTVLAGALLTDTQYF. The V call is TRBV29-1, the J call TRBJ2-3; 11 bases map to TRBD2. The germline CDR1 and CDR2 sequences are SQVTM and ANQGSEA. CDR3 length equals 15 residues.

Regarding this clonotype: A much larger clone differs from this one at a single base, so this may be a read error. This chain connects TRBV30 to TRBJ2-1; 11 bases align to TRBD2. The germline V gene encodes CDR1 GTSNPN and CDR2 SVGIG (reference sequence). The CDR3 loop spans 14 amino acids. The CDR3 spells CAWNLAGGRYEQIF. The CDR3 DNA reads as TGTGCCTGGAACCTAGCGGGAGGACGCTATGAGCAGATCTTC.

On this clonotype itself: One end of the junction fails to match germline, which may point to a read error. This sequence joins TRBV5-5 and TRBJ2-2; D call uncertain. CDR1 and CDR2 from the germline V gene are SGHKS and YYEKEE (reference sequence). The CDR3 is made up of 16 amino acids. CDR3 sequence reads: CTSSLAKWAATGELFF. DNA of the CDR3: TGCACCAGCAGCTTGGCTAAATGGGCAGCCACCGGGGAGCTGTTTTTT.

A word on this clonotype: Germline is not matched at one junction end, which may reflect a read error. The chain uses TRBV7-9 and TRBJ1-1; no reliable D call. CDR1 is SEHNR, CDR2 FQNEAQ, per germline (reference sequence). This CDR3 region has 14 residues. The CDR3 spells CVSSPREGDPEAFF. Here the CDR3 DNA reads TGTGTCAGCAGCCCGAGAGAGGGCGATCCTGAAGCTTTCTTT.

On this clonotype itself: A much larger clonotype is one base distant, so this may be a read error. Since no conserved phenylalanine or tryptophan closes the CDR3, a read error is the likely cause. The CDR3 protein is CASRPFAGGAYEQYL. The CDR3 DNA is TGTGCCAGCAGGCCTTTTGCGGGAGGGGCGTACGAGCAGTACCTC. This sequence joins TRBV28 and TRBJ2-7, with TRBD2 matching 9 bases. CDR1 is MDHEN and CDR2 is SYDVKM in the germline V gene. CDR3 size: 15 residues. V trimming: 6 bases; J trimming: 4 bases; junction bases outside the gene matches: 10.

This chain links TRBV29-1 with TRBJ2-3; the D gene could be TRBD1 or TRBD2 (5 bases each). The CDR3 totals 14 residues. Trimming took 6 bases from V and 5 from J, leaving 18 bases between them. Germline-derived CDR1 and CDR2 are SQVTM and ANQGSEA. The CDR3 loop reads CSVQSWGNIDTQYF. The CDR3 DNA reads TGCAGCGTGCAAAGTTGGGGGAACATAGATACGCAGTATTTT.

As regards this clonotype: A read error may explain this, as a much larger clone is one base away. The rearrangement joins TRBV7-8 to TRBJ2-1; possibly TRBD2 for D (5 bases). Germline V lookup: CDR1 SGHVS, CDR2 FQNEAQ. This CDR3 region has 17 residues. The DNA for the CDR3 is TGTGCCAGCAGATCAACACCGGGATCCTTGGGCTACAATGAGCAGCTCTTC. It translates to CASRSTPGSLGYNEQLF.

This clonotype was counted ten times or more. This clone may be a read error of a much larger clone one base away. The V call is TRBV29-1, the J call TRBJ2-5; the D call may be TRBD1 or TRBD2 (7 bases each). V shed 6 bases and J shed 5 bases, with 16 bases lying between them. The CDR3 contains 13 residues. Germline V lookup: CDR1 SQVTM, CDR2 ANQGSEA. For the CDR3, the DNA is TGCAGCGTCCGAAGGGGGCGGGAGGAGACCCAGTACTTC. As protein: CSVRRGREETQYF.

This clonotype was detected only a few times. A much larger clone differs from this one at a single base, so this may be a read error. This chain links TRBV12-3 or TRBV12-4 with TRBJ2-3, with D perhaps assigned TRBD1 or TRBD2 (5 bases each). CDR3 length equals 18 residues. Trimming removed 0 bases at V and 4 bases at J, with 20 bases between. The CDR3 DNA sequence: TGTGCCAGCAGTTTAGCCGCTTGGGGGTCTACGTTCGCAGATACGCAGTATTTT. It yields the protein CASSLAAWGSTFADTQYF.

Points on this clonotype: A read error may produce the germline difference seen at one junction end. V is TRBV28 and J is TRBJ2-7; the D gene could be TRBD1 or TRBD2 (6 bases each). The CDR3 loop spans 16 amino acids. The germline V gene has CDR1 MDHEN and CDR2 SYDVKM. The CDR3 sequence: CAGSLLGGLWSYEQYF. DNA for the CDR3: TGTGCCGGCAGTTTGCTAGGGGGACTGTGGAGCTACGAGCAGTACTTC.

The chain carries TRBV19 and TRBJ2-2; D is undetermined. Trimming stripped 8 bases from V and 2 bases from J, with 12 bases between. The CDR3 runs 14 residues. CDR1 LNHDA and CDR2 SQIVND come from the germline V gene (reference sequence). CDR3 protein: CASRRPSNTGELFF. CDR3 DNA sequence: TGTGCCAGTCGGCGGCCCAGTAACACCGGGGAGCTGTTTTTT.

The sample holds a few counts of this clonotype. This likely comes from a read error, as the CDR3 has no conserved phenylalanine or tryptophan at its end. V usage is TRBV5-5 and J usage is TRBJ1-6; the D is unclear. In germline, CDR1 is SGHKS, CDR2 YYEKEE (reference sequence). The V end was cut by 6 bases, the J end by 7 bases, with 17 bases between. This CDR3 has 15 residues. The CDR3 is CASNSVLQVNSPLHS. In nucleotides, the CDR3 is TGTGCCAGCAACTCGGTATTGCAGGTAAATTCACCCCTCCACTCT.

To note about this clonotype: An end of the junction differs from the germline gene, which may be a read error. The chain is built from TRBV20-1 and TRBJ2-7; TRBD1 agrees at 7 bases. Germline V gives CDR1 DFQATT, CDR2 SNEGSKA (reference sequence). The CDR3 has 15 residues. In DNA, the CDR3 is TGCGGTGCTAGAGGAGACCATAGGGGGCTGAGGGAGAAGTACTTC. Protein sequence: CGARGDHRGLREKYF.

On this clonotype: At one end the junction does not follow the germline gene, possibly because of a read error. The chain employs TRBV6-1 and TRBJ2-5; 8 bases are a match to TRBD2. Germline V gene sequence: CDR1 MNHNS, CDR2 SASEGT. This CDR3 region has 15 residues. The CDR3 loop reads CTSSEDPAGVEAQYF. CDR3 coding DNA: TGTACCAGCAGTGAAGATCCAGCGGGAGTTGAGGCCCAGTACTTC.

About this clonotype: A read error may produce the germline difference seen at one junction end. The V and J genes are TRBV4-1 and TRBJ1-2; D remains unclear. The CDR3 is 14 residues long. Looked up from germline, CDR1 is MGHRA and CDR2 is YSYEKL. The CDR3 is CVSSQAAVFVGYTF. The DNA of the CDR3 is TGCGTCAGCAGCCAAGCCGCAGTGTTCGTTGGCTACACCTTC.

This clonotype has a handful of counts. A read error may explain this, as a much larger clone is one base away. This chain uses TRBV5-6 with TRBJ2-1; TRBD1 matches 8 bases. Germline V gene lookup returns CDR1 SGHDT and CDR2 YYEEEE. This CDR3 spans 12 amino acids. The CDR3 reads CASSTGGNGQFF. The CDR3 region has the DNA TGTGCCAGCAGCACAGGGGGGAATGGGCAGTTCTTC.

This clonotype was seen repeatedly, ten times or more. The chain combines TRBV28 with TRBJ2-7, with D unresolved. Trimming removed 7 bases from V and 1 base from J, with 5 bases in between. Germline V gene data show CDR1 as MDHEN and CDR2 as SYDVKM. The CDR3 is 11 residues long. CDR3 nucleotides: TGTGCCAGCACTCATTCCTACGAGCAGTACTTC. Translation gives CASTHSYEQYF.

With respect to this clonotype: Here the CDR3 omits its conserved ending phenylalanine or tryptophan, so a read error is the likely source. The chain couples TRBV2 to TRBJ2-7; 7 positions agree with TRBD2. The CDR3 loop spans 16 amino acids. V shed 4 bases and J 5 bases; nucleotides not matched to a gene: 14. The germline gives CDR1 SNHLY, CDR2 FYNNEI. This CDR3 reads CASSAIGLAGFNEQYL. DNA for the CDR3: TGTGCCAGCAGTGCTATAGGATTAGCGGGTTTCAACGAGCAGTACTTA.

The chain joins TRBV7-9 to TRBJ2-1; 7 bases map to TRBD1. Germline CDR1 and CDR2: SEHNR and FQNEAQ (reference sequence). After removal of 3 bases from V and 5 bases from J, the junction contained 4 bases not matched to a gene. The CDR3 runs 14 residues. For the CDR3, the DNA is TGTGCCAGCAGCTTTACCGACAGGGACAATGAGCAGTTCTTC. This encodes CASSFTDRDNEQFF. Full variable domain (rest looked up from reference TRBV7-9 and TRBJ2-1): DTGVSQNPRHKITKRGQNVTFRCDPISEHNRLYWYRQTLGQGPEFLTYFQNEAQLEKSRLLSDRFSAERPKGSFSTLEIQRTEQGDSAMYLCASSFTDRDNEQFFGPGTRLTVL.

Notes on this clonotype: Given the absence of the conserved phenylalanine or tryptophan at the CDR3 end, a read error is likely. V is TRBV11-1 and J is TRBJ2-1; 7 positions agree with TRBD1. The CDR3 has 14 amino acids. CDR1 SGHAT and CDR2 FQDESV come from the germline V gene (reference sequence). The CDR3: CASIPTGTVNEQFL. CDR3 DNA: TGTGCTAGCATCCCTACCGGGACAGTTAATGAGCAGTTCCTC.

The CDR3 sequence: CASPPRDGFSGNTIYF. CDR3 coding DNA: TGTGCCAGCCCACCCCGGGACGGATTCTCTGGAAACACCATATATTTT. The chain uses TRBV28 and TRBJ1-3; perhaps TRBD1 as D (5 bases). Germline assignment: CDR1 MDHEN and CDR2 SYDVKM. This CDR3 spans 16 amino acids. The V and J ends lost 8 bases and 0 bases respectively, with 17 bases between them.

About this clonotype itself: This clone may be a read error of a much larger clone one base away. The chain uses TRBV28 and TRBJ2-1; D gene uncertain. The CDR3 length is 13 residues. CDR1 MDHEN and CDR2 SYDVKM come from the germline V gene. The V gene lost 6 bases and the J gene lost 6 bases, with 12 bases spanning the gap. The CDR3 DNA follows: TGTGCCAGCAGAAGGTCAGTTCGCAATGAGCAGTTCTTC. Its translation is CASRRSVRNEQFF.

This clonotype was picked up a small number of times. One base away lies a much larger clone, so this may be a sequencing read error. The rearrangement links TRBV5-4 to TRBJ1-1; no definite D call. Per germline, CDR1 SGHNT and CDR2 YYREEE (reference sequence). Trimming pared 4 bases from V and 7 bases from J, leaving 14 bases between. The CDR3 spans 13 residues. CDR3 nucleotide sequence: TGTGCCAGCAGCGCTGTTCTGTACGGTGAAGCTTTCTTT. This codes for CASSAVLYGEAFF.

The J gene is TRBJ2-7, the V gene TRBV6-1, with D perhaps TRBD2 (6 bases). Per germline, CDR1 MNHNS and CDR2 SASEGT. The CDR3 has 16 amino acids. The CDR3, as DNA: TGTGTAAGCAGTGGGGGTGCTAGCGACAGCTCCTACGAGCAGTACTTC. This sequence encodes CVSSGGASDSSYEQYF.

On this clonotype: A junction boundary mismatches the germline segment, possibly from a read error. The chain uses TRBV6-2 or TRBV6-3 and TRBJ2-7; D unclear. CDR1 MNHEY and CDR2 SVGEGT come from the germline V gene. The CDR3 has 13 amino acids. CDR3 sequence reads: CAGSYFQSYEQYF. The CDR3 DNA reads as TGTGCCGGCAGCTACTTCCAATCCTACGAGCAGTACTTC.